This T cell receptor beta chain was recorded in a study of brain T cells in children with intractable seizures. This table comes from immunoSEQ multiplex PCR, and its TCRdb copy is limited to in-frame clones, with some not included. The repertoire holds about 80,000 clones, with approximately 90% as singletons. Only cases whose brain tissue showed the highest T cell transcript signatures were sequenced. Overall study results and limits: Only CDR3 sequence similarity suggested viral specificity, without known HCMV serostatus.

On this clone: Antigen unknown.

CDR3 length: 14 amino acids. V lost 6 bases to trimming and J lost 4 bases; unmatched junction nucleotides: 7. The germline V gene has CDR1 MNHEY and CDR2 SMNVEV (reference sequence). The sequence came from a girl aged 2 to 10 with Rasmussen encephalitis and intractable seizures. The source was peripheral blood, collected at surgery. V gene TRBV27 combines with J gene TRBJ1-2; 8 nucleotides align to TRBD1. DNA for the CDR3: TGTGCCAGCAGGGGACAGGCGTACGTCTATGGCTACACCTTC. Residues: CASRGQAYVYGYTF.